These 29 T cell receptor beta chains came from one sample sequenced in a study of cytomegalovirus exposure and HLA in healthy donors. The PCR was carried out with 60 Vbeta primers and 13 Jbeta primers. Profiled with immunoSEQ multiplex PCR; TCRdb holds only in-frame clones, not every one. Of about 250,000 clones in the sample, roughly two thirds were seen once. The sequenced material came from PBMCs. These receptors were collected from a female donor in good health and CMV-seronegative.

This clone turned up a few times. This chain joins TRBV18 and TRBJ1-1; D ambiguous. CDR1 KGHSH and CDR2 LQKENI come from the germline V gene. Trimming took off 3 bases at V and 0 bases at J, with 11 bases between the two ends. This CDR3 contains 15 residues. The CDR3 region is CASSPYQDVNTEAFF. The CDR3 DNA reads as TGTGCCAGCTCACCGTATCAGGATGTGAACACTGAAGCTTTCTTT.

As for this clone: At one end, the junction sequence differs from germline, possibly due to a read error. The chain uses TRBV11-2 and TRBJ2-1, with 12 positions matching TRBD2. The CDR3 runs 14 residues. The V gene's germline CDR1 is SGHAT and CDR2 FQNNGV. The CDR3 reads CASGRLAGDNGQFF. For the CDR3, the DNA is TGTGCCAGCGGGAGACTAGCGGGAGACAATGGGCAGTTCTTC. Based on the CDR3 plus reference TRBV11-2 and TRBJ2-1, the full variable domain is EAGVAQSPRYKIIEKRQSVAFWCNPISGHATLYWYQQILGQGPKLLIQFQNNGVVDDSQLPKDRFSAERLKGVDSTLKIQPAKLEDSAVYLCASGRLAGDNGQFFGPGTRLTVL.

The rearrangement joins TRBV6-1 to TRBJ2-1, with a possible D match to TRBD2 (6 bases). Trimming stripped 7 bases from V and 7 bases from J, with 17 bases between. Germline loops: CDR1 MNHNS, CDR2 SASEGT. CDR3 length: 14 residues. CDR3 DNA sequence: TGTGCCAGCAACCCCGGGACCGCGGGGAATGAGCAGTTCTTC. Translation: CASNPGTAGNEQFF.

As DNA, the CDR3 is TGTGCCAGCAGTCGGGACAGGCTCAATCAGCCCCAGCATTTT. As protein: CASSRDRLNQPQHF. V is TRBV6-5 and J is TRBJ1-5, with 8 bases lining up with TRBD1. This CDR3 has 14 residues. Germline CDR1 reads MNHEY; CDR2 reads SVGAGI. V gave up 5 bases and J gave up 3 bases; unmatched junction bases: 3.

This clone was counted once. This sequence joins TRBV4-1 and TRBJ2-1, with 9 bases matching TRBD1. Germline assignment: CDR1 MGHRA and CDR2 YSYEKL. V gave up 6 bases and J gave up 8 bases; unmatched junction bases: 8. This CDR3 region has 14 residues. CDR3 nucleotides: TGCGCCAGCAGGACCGGGACAGGGTTCGATGAGCAGTTCTTC. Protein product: CASRTGTGFDEQFF.

CDR3 DNA sequence: TGTGCCCCCAACCAGGGAAACCAAGAGACCCAGTACTTC. Its translation: CAPNQGNQETQYF. The V call is TRBV21-1, the J call TRBJ2-5; the table calls TRBD1, which could not be checked here. TRBV21-1 is termed a pseudogene. The CDR3 runs 13 residues.

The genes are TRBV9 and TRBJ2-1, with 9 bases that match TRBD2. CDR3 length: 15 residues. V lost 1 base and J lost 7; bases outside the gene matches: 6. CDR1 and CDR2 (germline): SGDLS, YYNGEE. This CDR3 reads CASSVISGSKNEQFF. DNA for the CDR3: TGTGCCAGCAGCGTAATTAGCGGGAGCAAAAATGAGCAGTTCTTC.

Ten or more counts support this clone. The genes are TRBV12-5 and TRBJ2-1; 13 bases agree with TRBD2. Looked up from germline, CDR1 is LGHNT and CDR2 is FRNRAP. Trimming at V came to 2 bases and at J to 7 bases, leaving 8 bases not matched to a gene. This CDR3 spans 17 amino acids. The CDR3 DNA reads TGTGCTAGTGGTTTGCCCGGGACTAGCGGGACGGATAATGAGCAGTTCTTC. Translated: CASGLPGTSGTDNEQFF.

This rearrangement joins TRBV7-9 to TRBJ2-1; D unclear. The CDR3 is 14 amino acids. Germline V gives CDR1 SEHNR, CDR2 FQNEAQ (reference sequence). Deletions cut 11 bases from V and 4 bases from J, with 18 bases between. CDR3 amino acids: CAASKPSPYNEQFF. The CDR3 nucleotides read TGTGCCGCCTCCAAGCCCTCACCTTACAATGAGCAGTTCTTC.

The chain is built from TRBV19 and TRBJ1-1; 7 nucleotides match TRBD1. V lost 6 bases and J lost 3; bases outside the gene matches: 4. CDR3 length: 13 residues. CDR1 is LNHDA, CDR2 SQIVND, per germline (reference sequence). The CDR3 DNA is TGTGCCAGTAGAGACAGGGTATACACTGAAGCTTTCTTT. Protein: CASRDRVYTEAFF.

CDR3 bases: TGTGCCAGCAGTCCGTGGACAGGAGCCTATGGCTACACCTTC. This sequence encodes CASSPWTGAYGYTF. The rearrangement joins TRBV27 to TRBJ1-2; 7 bases map to TRBD1. Germline V gene lookup returns CDR1 MNHEY and CDR2 SMNVEV (reference sequence). The V segment lost 5 bases and the J segment 4 bases; nucleotides outside the gene matches: 7. The CDR3 contains 14 residues.

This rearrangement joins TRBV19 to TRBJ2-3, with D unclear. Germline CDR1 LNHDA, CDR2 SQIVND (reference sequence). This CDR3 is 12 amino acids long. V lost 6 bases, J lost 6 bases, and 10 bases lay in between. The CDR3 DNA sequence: TGTGCCAGTAGCGAGAGGTTTGATACGCAGTATTTT. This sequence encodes CASSERFDTQYF.

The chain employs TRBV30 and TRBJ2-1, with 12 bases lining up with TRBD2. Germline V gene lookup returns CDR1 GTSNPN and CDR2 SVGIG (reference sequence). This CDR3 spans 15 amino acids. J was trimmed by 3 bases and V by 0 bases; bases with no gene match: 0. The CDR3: CAWSVLAGGYNEQFF. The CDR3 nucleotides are TGTGCCTGGAGTGTACTAGCGGGAGGCTACAATGAGCAGTTCTTC.

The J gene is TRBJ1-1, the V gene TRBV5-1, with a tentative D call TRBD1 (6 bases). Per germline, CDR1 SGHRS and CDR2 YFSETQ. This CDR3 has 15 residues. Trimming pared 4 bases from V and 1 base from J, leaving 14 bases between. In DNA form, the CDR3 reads TGCGCCAGCAGCCAGACCGGGACACAGAACACTGAAGCTTTCTTT. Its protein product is CASSQTGTQNTEAFF.

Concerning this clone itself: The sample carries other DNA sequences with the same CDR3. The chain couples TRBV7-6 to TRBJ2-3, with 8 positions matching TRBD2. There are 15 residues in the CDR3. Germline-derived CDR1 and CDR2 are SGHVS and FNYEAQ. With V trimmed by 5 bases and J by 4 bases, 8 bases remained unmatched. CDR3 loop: CASSPTSGSADTQYF. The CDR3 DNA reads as TGTGCCAGCAGCCCGACCAGCGGGAGTGCAGATACGCAGTATTTT.

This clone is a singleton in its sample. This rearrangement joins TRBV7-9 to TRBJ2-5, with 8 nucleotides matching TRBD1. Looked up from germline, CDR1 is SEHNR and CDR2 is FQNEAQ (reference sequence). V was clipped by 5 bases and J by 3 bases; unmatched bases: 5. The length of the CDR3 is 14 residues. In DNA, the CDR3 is TGTGCCAGCAGCACGAGGACAGGGAAAGAGACCCAGTACTTC. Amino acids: CASSTRTGKETQYF.

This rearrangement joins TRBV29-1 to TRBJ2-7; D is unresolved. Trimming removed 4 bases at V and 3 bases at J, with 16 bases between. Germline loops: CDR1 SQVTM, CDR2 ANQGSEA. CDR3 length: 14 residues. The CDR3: CSVGLRYPSYEQYF. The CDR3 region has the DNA TGCAGCGTTGGGTTGAGGTACCCTAGCTACGAGCAGTACTTC.

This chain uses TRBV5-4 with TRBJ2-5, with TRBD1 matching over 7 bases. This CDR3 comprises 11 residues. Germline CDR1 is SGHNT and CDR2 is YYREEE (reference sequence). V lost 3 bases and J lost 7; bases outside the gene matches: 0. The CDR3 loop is CASSSGGTQYF. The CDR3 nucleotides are TGTGCCAGCAGCTCAGGGGGGACCCAGTACTTC.

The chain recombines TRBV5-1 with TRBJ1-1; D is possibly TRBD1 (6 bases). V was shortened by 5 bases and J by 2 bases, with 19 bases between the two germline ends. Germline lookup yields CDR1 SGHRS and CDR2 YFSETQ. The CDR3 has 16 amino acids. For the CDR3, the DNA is TGCGCCAGCAGACTAGCGTTCCGGGGGCCCAACACTGAAGCTTTCTTT. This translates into CASRLAFRGPNTEAFF.

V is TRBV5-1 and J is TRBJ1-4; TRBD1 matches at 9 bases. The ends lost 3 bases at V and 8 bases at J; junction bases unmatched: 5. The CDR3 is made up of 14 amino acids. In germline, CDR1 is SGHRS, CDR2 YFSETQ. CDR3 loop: CASSSGQGAEKLFF. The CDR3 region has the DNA TGCGCCAGCAGCTCGGGACAGGGTGCGGAAAAACTGTTTTTT. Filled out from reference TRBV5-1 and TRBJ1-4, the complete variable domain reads KAGVTQTPRYLIKTRGQQVTLSCSPISGHRSVSWYQQTPGQGLQFLFEYFSETQRNKGNFPGRFSGRQFSNSRSEMNVSTLELGDSALYLCASSSGQGAEKLFFGSGTQLSVL.

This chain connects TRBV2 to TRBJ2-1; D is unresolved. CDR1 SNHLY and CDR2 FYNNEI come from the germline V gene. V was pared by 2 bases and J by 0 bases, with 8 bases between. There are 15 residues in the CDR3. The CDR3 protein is CASSETWSSYNEQFF. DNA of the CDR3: TGTGCCAGCAGTGAAACTTGGAGCTCCTACAATGAGCAGTTCTTC.

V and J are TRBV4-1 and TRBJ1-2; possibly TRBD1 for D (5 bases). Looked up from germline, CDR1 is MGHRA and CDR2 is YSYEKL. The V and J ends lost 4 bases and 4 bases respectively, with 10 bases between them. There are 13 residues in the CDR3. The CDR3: CASSPPGLYGYTF. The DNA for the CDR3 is TGCGCCAGCAGCCCCCCGGGACTCTATGGCTACACCTTC.

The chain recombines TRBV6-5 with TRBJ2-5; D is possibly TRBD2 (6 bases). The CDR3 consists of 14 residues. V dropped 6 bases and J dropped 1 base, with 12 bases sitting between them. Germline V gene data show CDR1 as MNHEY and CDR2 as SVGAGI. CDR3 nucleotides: TGTGCCAGCAGAACCCGGGAGCCCCAAGAGACCCAGTACTTC. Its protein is CASRTREPQETQYF.

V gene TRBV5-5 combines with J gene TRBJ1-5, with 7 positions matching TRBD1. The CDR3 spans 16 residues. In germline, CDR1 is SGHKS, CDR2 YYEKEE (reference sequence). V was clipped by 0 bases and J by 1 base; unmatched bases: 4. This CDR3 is CASSLEGAGSNQPQHF. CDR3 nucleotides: TGTGCCAGCAGCTTGGAGGGGGCAGGAAGCAATCAGCCCCAGCATTTT.

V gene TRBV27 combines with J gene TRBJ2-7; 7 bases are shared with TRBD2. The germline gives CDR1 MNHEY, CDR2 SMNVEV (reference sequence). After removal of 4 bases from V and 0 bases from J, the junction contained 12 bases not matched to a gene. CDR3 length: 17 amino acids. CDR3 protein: CASSSPGSGKSSYEQYF. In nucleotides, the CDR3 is TGTGCCAGCAGTTCCCCGGGGAGCGGGAAAAGCTCCTACGAGCAGTACTTC.

CDR3 in amino acids: CASSSIPLSATNGYTF. The CDR3 DNA is TGTGCCAGCAGCTCCATCCCTCTCAGTGCCACCAATGGCTACACCTTC. The rearrangement uses TRBV7-9 and TRBJ1-2, with no clear D. The CDR3 totals 16 residues. In germline, CDR1 is SEHNR, CDR2 FQNEAQ (reference sequence). V shed 4 bases and J shed 6 bases, with 21 bases lying between them.

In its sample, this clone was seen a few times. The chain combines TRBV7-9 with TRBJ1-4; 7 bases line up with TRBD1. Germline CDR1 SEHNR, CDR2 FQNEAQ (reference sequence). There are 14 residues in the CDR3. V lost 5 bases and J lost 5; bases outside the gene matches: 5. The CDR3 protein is CASSPGQRNEKLFF. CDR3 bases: TGTGCCAGCAGCCCGGGACAGAGGAATGAAAAACTGTTTTTT.

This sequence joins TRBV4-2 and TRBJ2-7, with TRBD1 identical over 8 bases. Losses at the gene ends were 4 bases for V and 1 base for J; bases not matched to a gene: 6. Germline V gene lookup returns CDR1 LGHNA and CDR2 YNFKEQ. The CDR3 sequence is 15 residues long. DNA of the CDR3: TGTGCCAGCAGCCCCCTGGGACAGGTATCCTACGAGCAGTACTTC. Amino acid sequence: CASSPLGQVSYEQYF.

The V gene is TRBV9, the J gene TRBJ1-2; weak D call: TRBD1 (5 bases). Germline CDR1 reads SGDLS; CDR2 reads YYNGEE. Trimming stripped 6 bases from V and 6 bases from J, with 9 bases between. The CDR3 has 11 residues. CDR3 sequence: CASKQGDGYTF. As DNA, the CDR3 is TGTGCCAGCAAGCAGGGCGATGGCTACACCTTC.